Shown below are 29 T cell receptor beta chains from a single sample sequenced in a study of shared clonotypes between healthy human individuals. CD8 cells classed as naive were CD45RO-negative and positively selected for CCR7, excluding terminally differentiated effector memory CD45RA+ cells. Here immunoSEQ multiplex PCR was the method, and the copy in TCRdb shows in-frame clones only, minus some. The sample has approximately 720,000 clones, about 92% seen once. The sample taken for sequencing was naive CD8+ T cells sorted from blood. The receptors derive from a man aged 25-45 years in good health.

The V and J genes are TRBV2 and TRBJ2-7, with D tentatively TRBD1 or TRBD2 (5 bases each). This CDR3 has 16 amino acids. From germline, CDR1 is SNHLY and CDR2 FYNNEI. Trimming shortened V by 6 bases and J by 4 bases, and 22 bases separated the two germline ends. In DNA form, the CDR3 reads TGTGCCAGCAGGCCGTCTACAGGTGGGGGATCATACGAGCAGTACTTC. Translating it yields CASRPSTGGGSYEQYF.

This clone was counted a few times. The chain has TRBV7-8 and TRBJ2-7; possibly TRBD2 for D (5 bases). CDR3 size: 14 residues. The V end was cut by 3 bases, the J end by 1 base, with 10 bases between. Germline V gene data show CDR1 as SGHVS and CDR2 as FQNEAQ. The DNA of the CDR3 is TGTGCCAGCAGCTTCAATCGGGGATCCTACGAGCAGTACTTC. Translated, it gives CASSFNRGSYEQYF.

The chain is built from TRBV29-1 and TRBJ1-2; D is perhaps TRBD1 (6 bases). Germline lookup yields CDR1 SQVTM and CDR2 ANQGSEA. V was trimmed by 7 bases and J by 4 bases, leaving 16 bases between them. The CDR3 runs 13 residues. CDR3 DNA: TGCAGCGCTACTAGGGGGGATGGCTATGGCTACACCTTC. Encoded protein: CSATRGDGYGYTF.

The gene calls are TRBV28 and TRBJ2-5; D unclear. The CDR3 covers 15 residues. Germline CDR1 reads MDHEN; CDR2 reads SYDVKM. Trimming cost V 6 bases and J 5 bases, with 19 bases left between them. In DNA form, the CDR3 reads TGTGCCAGCAGCGGTCTCGGAGATTCCCGGGAGACCCAGTACTTC. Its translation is CASSGLGDSRETQYF.

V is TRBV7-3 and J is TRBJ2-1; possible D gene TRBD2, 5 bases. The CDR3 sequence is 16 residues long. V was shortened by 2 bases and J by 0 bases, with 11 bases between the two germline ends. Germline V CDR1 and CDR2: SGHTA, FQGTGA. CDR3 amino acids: CASSLDGNPSYNEQFF. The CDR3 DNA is TGTGCCAGCAGCTTAGACGGGAACCCCTCCTACAATGAGCAGTTCTTC.

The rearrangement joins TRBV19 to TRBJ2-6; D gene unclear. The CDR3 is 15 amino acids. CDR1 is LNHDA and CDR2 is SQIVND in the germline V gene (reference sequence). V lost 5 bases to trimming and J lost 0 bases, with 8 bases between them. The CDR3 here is CASSYGSSGANVLTF. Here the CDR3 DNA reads TGTGCCAGTAGTTACGGAAGCTCTGGGGCCAACGTCCTGACTTTC.

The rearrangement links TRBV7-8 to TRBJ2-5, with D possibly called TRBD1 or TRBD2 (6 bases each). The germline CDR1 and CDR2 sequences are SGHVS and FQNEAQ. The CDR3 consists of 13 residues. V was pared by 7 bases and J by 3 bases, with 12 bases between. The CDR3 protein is CASTSRGEETQYF. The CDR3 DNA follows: TGTGCCAGCACCAGTAGGGGGGAAGAGACCCAGTACTTC. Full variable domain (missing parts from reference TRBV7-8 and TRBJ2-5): GAGVSQSPRYKVAKRGQDVALRCDPISGHVSLFWYQQALGQGPEFLTYFQNEAQLDKSGLPSDRFFAERPEGSVSTLKIQRTQQEDSAVYLCASTSRGEETQYFGPGTRLLVL.

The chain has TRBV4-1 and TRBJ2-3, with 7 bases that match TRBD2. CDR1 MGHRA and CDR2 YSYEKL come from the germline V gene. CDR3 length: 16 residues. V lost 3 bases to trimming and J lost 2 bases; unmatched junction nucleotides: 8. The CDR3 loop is CASSQGWEGLTDTQYF. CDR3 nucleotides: TGCGCCAGCAGCCAGGGATGGGAGGGGCTCACAGATACGCAGTATTTT.

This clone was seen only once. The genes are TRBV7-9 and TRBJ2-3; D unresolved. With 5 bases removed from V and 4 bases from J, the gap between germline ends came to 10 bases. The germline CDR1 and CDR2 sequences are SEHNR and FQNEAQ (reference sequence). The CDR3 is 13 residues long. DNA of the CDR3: TGTGCCAGCAGCCTTAGCTCCGCAGATACGCAGTATTTT. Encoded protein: CASSLSSADTQYF.

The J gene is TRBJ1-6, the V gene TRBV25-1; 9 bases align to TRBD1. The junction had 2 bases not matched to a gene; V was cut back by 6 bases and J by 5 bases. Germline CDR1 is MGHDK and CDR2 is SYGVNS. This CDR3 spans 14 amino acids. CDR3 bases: TGTGCCAGCAGCTGGGACAGGGATAATTCACCCCTCCACTTT. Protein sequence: CASSWDRDNSPLHF.

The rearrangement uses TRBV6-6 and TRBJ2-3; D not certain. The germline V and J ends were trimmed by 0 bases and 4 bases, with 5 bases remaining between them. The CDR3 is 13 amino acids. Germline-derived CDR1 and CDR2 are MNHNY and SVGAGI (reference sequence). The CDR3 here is CASSYSMSDTQYF. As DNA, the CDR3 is TGTGCCAGCAGTTACTCGATGTCAGATACGCAGTATTTT.

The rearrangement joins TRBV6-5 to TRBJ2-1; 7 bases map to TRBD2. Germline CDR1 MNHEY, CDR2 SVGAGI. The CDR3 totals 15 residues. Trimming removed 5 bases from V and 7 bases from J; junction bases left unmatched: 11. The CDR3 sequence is CASSNNRDYLNEQFF. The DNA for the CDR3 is TGTGCCAGCAGTAACAACCGGGACTACCTAAATGAGCAGTTCTTC.

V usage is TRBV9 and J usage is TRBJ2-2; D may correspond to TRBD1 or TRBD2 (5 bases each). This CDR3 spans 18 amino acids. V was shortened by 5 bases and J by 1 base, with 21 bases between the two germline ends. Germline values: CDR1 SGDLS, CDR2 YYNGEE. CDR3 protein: CASSGEGSRGLNTGELFF. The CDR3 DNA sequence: TGTGCCAGCAGTGGTGAGGGGTCCCGGGGTTTGAACACCGGGGAGCTGTTTTTT.

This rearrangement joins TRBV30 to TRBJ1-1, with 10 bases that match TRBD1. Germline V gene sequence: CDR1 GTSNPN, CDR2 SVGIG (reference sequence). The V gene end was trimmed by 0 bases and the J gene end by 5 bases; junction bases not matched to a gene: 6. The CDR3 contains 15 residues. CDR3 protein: CAWSVPGQGRTEAFF. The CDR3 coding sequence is TGTGCCTGGAGTGTCCCGGGACAGGGGAGAACTGAAGCTTTCTTT.

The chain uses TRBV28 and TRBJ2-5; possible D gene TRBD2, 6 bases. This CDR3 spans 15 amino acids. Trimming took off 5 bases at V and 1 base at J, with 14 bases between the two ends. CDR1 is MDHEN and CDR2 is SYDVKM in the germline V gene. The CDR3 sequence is CASSPIVTSQETQYF. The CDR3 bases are TGTGCCAGCAGTCCTATCGTGACTAGCCAAGAGACCCAGTACTTC.

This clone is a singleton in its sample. The CDR3 DNA reads TGTGCCAGCAGCTCAGACGGGCTGAGGGGTGAAAAACTGTTTTTT. It translates to CASSSDGLRGEKLFF. This rearrangement joins TRBV13 to TRBJ1-4, with D possibly matching TRBD1 (5 bases). Germline CDR1 PRHDT, CDR2 FYEKMQ (reference sequence). V was shortened by 4 bases and J by 7 bases, with 16 bases between the two germline ends. There are 15 residues in the CDR3.

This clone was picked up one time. The CDR3 spells CASSTGGQDGYTF. The CDR3 DNA sequence: TGTGCCAGCAGTACGGGGGGACAGGATGGCTACACCTTC. V and J are TRBV6-5 and TRBJ1-2; 8 nucleotides align to TRBD1. This CDR3 contains 13 residues. Germline CDR1 and CDR2: MNHEY and SVGAGI. V gave up 5 bases and J gave up 6 bases; unmatched junction bases: 5.

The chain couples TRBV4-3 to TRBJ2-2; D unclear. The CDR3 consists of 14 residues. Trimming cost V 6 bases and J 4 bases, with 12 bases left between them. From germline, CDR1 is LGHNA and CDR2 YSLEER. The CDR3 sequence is CASRMRHTTGELFF. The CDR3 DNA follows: TGCGCCAGCAGGATGAGACACACCACCGGGGAGCTGTTTTTT.

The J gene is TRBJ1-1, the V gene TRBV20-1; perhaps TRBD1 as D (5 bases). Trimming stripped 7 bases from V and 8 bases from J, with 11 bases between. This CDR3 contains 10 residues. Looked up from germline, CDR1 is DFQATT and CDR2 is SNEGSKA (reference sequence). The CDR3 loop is CSGAGYEAFF. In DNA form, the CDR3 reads TGCAGTGGGGCAGGGTACGAAGCTTTCTTT.

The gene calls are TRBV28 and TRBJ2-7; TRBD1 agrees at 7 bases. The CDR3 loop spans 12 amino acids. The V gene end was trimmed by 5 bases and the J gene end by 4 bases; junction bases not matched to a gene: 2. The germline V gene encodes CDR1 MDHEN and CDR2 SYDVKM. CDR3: CASSDRVYEQYF. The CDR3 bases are TGTGCCAGCAGTGACAGGGTTTACGAGCAGTACTTC.

DNA of the CDR3: TGTGCCAGCAGTTCGGGACTAGAGTCCTACAATGAGCAGTTCTTC. Translating it yields CASSSGLESYNEQFF. This chain connects TRBV27 to TRBJ2-1; 8 nucleotides agree with TRBD2. The germline V gene has CDR1 MNHEY and CDR2 SMNVEV (reference sequence). CDR3 length: 15 residues. Trimming at V came to 4 bases and at J to 1 base, leaving 3 bases not matched to a gene.

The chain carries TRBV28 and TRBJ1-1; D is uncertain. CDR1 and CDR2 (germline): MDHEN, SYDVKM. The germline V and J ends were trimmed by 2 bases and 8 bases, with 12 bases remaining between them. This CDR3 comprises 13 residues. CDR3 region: CASSLEESVEAFF. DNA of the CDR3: TGTGCCAGCAGTTTAGAGGAATCGGTAGAAGCTTTCTTT.

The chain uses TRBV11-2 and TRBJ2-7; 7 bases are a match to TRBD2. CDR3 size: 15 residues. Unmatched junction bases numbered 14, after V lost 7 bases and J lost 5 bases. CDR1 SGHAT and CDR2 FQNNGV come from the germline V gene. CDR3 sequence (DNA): TGTGCCAGCACCACTTGGGGGGAGCGGGAAAACGAGCAGTACTTC. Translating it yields CASTTWGERENEQYF.

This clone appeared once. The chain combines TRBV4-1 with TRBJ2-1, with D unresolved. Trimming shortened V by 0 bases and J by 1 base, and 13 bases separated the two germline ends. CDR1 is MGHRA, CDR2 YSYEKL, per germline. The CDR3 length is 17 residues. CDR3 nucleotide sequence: TGCGCCAGCAGCCAAGATTTCGCGCTAGGTTCCTACAATGAGCAGTTCTTC. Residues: CASSQDFALGSYNEQFF.

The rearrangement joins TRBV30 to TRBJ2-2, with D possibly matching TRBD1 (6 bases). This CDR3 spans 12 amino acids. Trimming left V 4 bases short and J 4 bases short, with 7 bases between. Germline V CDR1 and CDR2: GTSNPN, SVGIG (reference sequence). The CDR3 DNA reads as TGTGCCTGGACAGGGGTCACCGGGGAGCTGTTTTTT. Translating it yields CAWTGVTGELFF.

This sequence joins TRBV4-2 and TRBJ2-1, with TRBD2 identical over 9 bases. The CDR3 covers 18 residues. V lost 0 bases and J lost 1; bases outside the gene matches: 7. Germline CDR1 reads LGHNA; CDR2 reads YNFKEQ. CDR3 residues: CASSQDGGRAASYNEQFF. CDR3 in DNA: TGTGCCAGCAGCCAAGATGGCGGGAGGGCCGCGTCCTACAATGAGCAGTTCTTC.

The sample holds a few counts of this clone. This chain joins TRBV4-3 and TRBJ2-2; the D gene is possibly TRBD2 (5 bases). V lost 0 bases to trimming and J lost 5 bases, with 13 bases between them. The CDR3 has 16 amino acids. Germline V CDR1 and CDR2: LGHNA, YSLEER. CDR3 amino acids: CASSQDFGEVTGELFF. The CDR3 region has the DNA TGCGCCAGCAGCCAAGATTTCGGGGAAGTTACCGGGGAGCTGTTTTTT.

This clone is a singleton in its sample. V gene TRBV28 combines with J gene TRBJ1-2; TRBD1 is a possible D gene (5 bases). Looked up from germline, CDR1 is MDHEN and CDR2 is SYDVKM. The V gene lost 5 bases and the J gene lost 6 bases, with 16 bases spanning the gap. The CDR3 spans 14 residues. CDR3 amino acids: CASSPISLGHGYTF. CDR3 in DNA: TGTGCCAGCAGTCCCATATCCCTGGGACATGGCTACACCTTC.

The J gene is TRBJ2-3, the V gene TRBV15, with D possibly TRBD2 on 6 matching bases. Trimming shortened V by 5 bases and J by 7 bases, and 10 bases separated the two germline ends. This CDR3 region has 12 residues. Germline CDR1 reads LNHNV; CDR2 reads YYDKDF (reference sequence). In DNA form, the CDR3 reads TGTGCCACCAGCGGGGACTCTAATACGCAGTATTTT. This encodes CATSGDSNTQYF.